The clone carrying this T cell receptor (beta chain) was recorded many times. Its specificity is not known. Before being chosen for sequencing, patients had shown CD8+CD57+ cell expansion by flow cytometry. Every patient presented with severe acquired aplastic anemia. The blood sampling took place in patients who had so far received no therapy. The data were taken from a study of CD8+CD57+ T cells in acquired aplastic anemia. Turning to the study itself: Sorted CD4+ and CD8+ cells gave an average of roughly 3.2 ug of DNA.

Study conclusions and caveats: With respect to CD8+ Simpson's diversity, patients and controls did not differ significantly.

Using genomic DNA as the template, TCR beta VDJ and CDR3 profiling was carried out. Each CDR3 protein is one row after TCRdb ran MiXCR on the reads. The sample records just over 40,000 distinct CDR3 sequences, 60% to 80% being singletons. The germline V and J ends were trimmed by 5 bases and 3 bases, with 10 bases remaining between them. CDR3 size: 13 residues. CDR1 is LNHNV, CDR2 YYDKDF, per germline (reference sequence). The receptor was derived from a human donor with aplastic anemia. The V gene is TRBV15, the J gene TRBJ1-2; the D is unclear. Sequenced material: sorted CD4+, CD8+, or CD8+CD57+ T cells (not recorded which) from PBMCs. The chain's CDR3 is CATSPRTHYGYTF. Here the CDR3 DNA reads TGTGCCACCAGCCCCAGGACGCACTATGGCTACACCTTC.